Following are 28 T cell receptor beta chains from one sample sequenced in a study of breast tumors, draining lymph nodes, adjacent tissues. Axillary draining lymph nodes of breast cancer patients supplied the node samples. TCRdb re-analysed the multiplex PCR reads in MiXCR, keeping a single row per CDR3 protein. The sample yields around 250,000 distinct CDR3 sequences, about 34% seen once. The sequenced sample consisted of axillary lymph node tissue. The receptors derive from a female donor with breast cancer. Some clones in this sample may be carry-over from other donors' samples.

On this clonotype: A much more abundant neighbour one base away suggests this may be a read error. V usage is TRBV18 and J usage is TRBJ2-5; 9 bases map to TRBD2. The length of the CDR3 is 13 residues. Germline V gene lookup returns CDR1 KGHSH and CDR2 LQKENI. V was clipped by 9 bases and J by 5 bases; unmatched bases: 7. The CDR3 region has the DNA TGTGCCAGTATTAGCGGGAGTTTTGAGACCCAGTACTTC. Translating it yields CASISGSFETQYF.

A word on this clonotype: The junction departs from the called germline gene at one end, perhaps through a read error. The CDR3 bases are TGTGCCGGCAGTCCTCGGGGCGGGGGCTCCTACGAGCAGTACTTC. Protein product: CAGSPRGGGSYEQYF. The chain carries TRBV6-1 and TRBJ2-7, with 7 bases lining up with TRBD2. Germline V gene lookup returns CDR1 MNHNS and CDR2 SASEGT. The CDR3 consists of 15 residues.

This clonotype was recorded at least ten times. The V and J genes are TRBV7-8 and TRBJ2-7, with TRBD1 as a possible D gene (5 bases). The CDR3 contains 15 residues. Germline V CDR1 and CDR2: SGHVS, FQNEAQ. The V end was cut by 2 bases, the J end by 3 bases, with 14 bases between. CDR3 sequence: CASSLFAGQNYEQYF. The CDR3 nucleotides are TGTGCCAGCAGCTTATTCGCAGGACAAAACTACGAGCAGTACTTC.

Only a few counts were recorded for this clonotype. A read error may be the cause here, since a much bigger clone is one base away. The chain links TRBV9 to TRBJ1-6, with TRBD1 as a possible D gene (5 bases). The germline gives CDR1 SGDLS, CDR2 YYNGEE. CDR3 length equals 15 residues. The CDR3 nucleotides read TGTGCCAGCAGCTCCAGTGGTCAGGGAGGTTCACCCCCCCACTTT. This translates into CASSSSGQGGSPPHF. Filled out from reference TRBV9 and TRBJ1-6, the complete variable domain reads DSGVTQTPKHLITATGQRVTLRCSPRSGDLSVYWYQQSLDQGLQFLIQYYNGEERAKGNILERFSAQQFPDLHSELNLSSLELGDSALYFCASSSSGQGGSPPHFGNGTRLTVT.

J is TRBJ1-4 and V is TRBV19; possible D gene TRBD1, 5 bases. The CDR3 spans 13 residues. Germline CDR1 LNHDA, CDR2 SQIVND (reference sequence). The V end lost 6 bases, the J end lost 8 bases, and 13 bases lay between the germline ends. Here the CDR3 reads CASRSGRLEKLFF. In DNA, the CDR3 is TGTGCCAGTAGATCGGGACGCTTAGAAAAACTGTTTTTT.

This clonotype was recorded a few times. The CDR3 loop reads CASSFAQPGTKDQPQHF. CDR3 coding DNA: TGTGCCAGCAGTTTCGCGCAGCCAGGGACGAAAGATCAGCCCCAGCATTTT. V and J are TRBV12-3 or TRBV12-4 and TRBJ1-5; possibly TRBD1 for D (5 bases). V was clipped by 3 bases and J by 5 bases, with 20 bases between them. The CDR3 totals 17 residues.

A remark on this clonotype: This clone may be a read error of a much larger clone one base away. This chain joins TRBV20-1 and TRBJ2-2, with D uncertain. CDR1 and CDR2 (germline): DFQATT, SNEGSKA (reference sequence). The ends were cut back, 0 bases at V and 3 bases at J, with 5 bases in the middle. The CDR3 is 13 amino acids. The CDR3 sequence: CSARDVDTGELFF. The DNA for the CDR3 is TGCAGTGCTAGAGATGTCGACACCGGGGAGCTGTTTTTT.

This clonotype was seen many times. The chain couples TRBV2 to TRBJ2-2; D ambiguous. The germline V gene encodes CDR1 SNHLY and CDR2 FYNNEI. V was clipped by 7 bases and J by 6 bases, with 12 bases between them. The CDR3 is made up of 13 amino acids. The CDR3 spells CASKALRPGELFF. The DNA for the CDR3 is TGTGCCAGCAAGGCGCTCAGACCCGGGGAGCTGTTTTTT. Variable domain in full (rest from reference TRBV2 and TRBJ2-2): EPEVTQTPSHQVTQMGQEVILRCVPISNHLYFYWYRQILGQKVEFLVSFYNNEISEKSEIFDDQFSVERPDGSNFTLKIRSTKLEDSAMYFCASKALRPGELFFGEGSRLTVL.

This clonotype showed up many times. The chain is built from TRBV10-3 and TRBJ2-1, with 8 bases that match TRBD2. Per the germline V gene, CDR1 is ENHRY and CDR2 is SYGVKD. The CDR3 loop spans 15 amino acids. The V segment lost 0 bases and the J segment 8 bases; nucleotides outside the gene matches: 6. The CDR3 loop is CAISESSGMVDEQFF. The DNA of the CDR3 is TGTGCCATCAGTGAGTCTAGCGGGATGGTCGATGAGCAGTTCTTC.

The rearrangement links TRBV6-5 to TRBJ2-6, with a weak D call TRBD1 (5 bases). Per germline, CDR1 MNHEY and CDR2 SVGAGI. Trimming pared 6 bases from V and 0 bases from J, leaving 15 bases between. The CDR3 spans 17 residues. The CDR3 nucleotides read TGTGCCAGCAGACACCGTGACAGCCTCTCTGGGGCCAACGTCCTGACTTTC. As protein: CASRHRDSLSGANVLTF.

There are a few counts of this clonotype. A much larger clone lies a single base off, so this may be a read error. V and J are TRBV20-1 and TRBJ2-3; D remains ambiguous. CDR1 and CDR2 (germline): DFQATT, SNEGSKA (reference sequence). The CDR3 runs to 14 residues. The chain's CDR3 is CSARDPAFTATQYF. DNA of the CDR3: TGCAGTGCTAGAGACCCAGCGTTCACAGCTACGCAGTATTTT.

The J gene is TRBJ2-5, the V gene TRBV20-1; 7 bases match TRBD1. Germline CDR1 reads DFQATT; CDR2 reads SNEGSKA (reference sequence). The J segment lost 4 bases and the V segment lost 4 bases, leaving 12 bases of the junction unmatched. The CDR3 runs to 15 residues. The CDR3 sequence: CSAIRQGEWRETQYF. The CDR3 nucleotides read TGCAGTGCTATTCGACAGGGCGAATGGAGAGAGACCCAGTACTTC.

This clonotype has more than one count but fewer than ten. A much larger clone sits a single nucleotide away, making a read error possible. Lacking the conserved final phenylalanine or tryptophan, this CDR3 likely reflects a read error. The genes are TRBV20-1 and TRBJ2-1, with no clear D. The CDR3 sequence is 10 residues long. Trimming left V 6 bases short and J 6 bases short, with 6 bases between. Germline CDR1 reads DFQATT; CDR2 reads SNEGSKA (reference sequence). DNA for the CDR3: TGCAGTGCCTTCCTCAATGAGCAGTTCTCC. Its translation: CSAFLNEQFS.

This clonotype showed up many times. This rearrangement joins TRBV4-3 to TRBJ2-5; 8 nucleotides match TRBD1. The V segment lost 0 bases and the J segment 12 bases; nucleotides outside the gene matches: 6. CDR1 is LGHNA, CDR2 YSLEER, per germline. CDR3 length equals 13 residues. CDR3 region: CASSQDLGQDEYF. The DNA of the CDR3 is TGCGCCAGCAGCCAAGATCTGGGACAGGACGAGTACTTC.

This clonotype has more than one count but fewer than ten. This may be a read error, as it is one base from a much larger clone. The V call is TRBV12-3 or TRBV12-4, the J call TRBJ1-2; D unresolved. There are 13 residues in the CDR3. The V end lost 6 bases, the J end lost 2 bases, and 10 bases lay between the germline ends. Here the CDR3 reads CASRSDGNYGYTF. DNA of the CDR3: TGTGCCAGCAGGAGCGACGGGAACTATGGCTACACCTTC.

The sample holds many counts of this clonotype. V usage is TRBV20-1 and J usage is TRBJ2-3; tentative D call: TRBD2 (5 bases). Germline V lookup: CDR1 DFQATT, CDR2 SNEGSKA (reference sequence). Trimming pared 0 bases from V and 5 bases from J, leaving 18 bases between. The CDR3 has 16 residues. Here the CDR3 reads CSARDPRKKAGDTQYF. CDR3 nucleotide sequence: TGCAGTGCTAGAGATCCGAGGAAGAAGGCGGGAGATACGCAGTATTTT.

J is TRBJ1-2 and V is TRBV4-2; 7 bases line up with TRBD1. V was pared by 4 bases and J by 2 bases, with 10 bases of the junction left unmatched. The germline V gene has CDR1 LGHNA and CDR2 YNFKEQ. The length of the CDR3 is 16 residues. The CDR3 loop reads CASSLRGDSLNYGYTF. CDR3 coding DNA: TGTGCCAGCAGCCTTCGGGGGGACAGTCTAAACTATGGCTACACCTTC.

This clonotype was counted many times. The V call is TRBV10-3, the J call TRBJ1-2, with D possibly TRBD1 on 6 matching bases. Germline CDR1 and CDR2: ENHRY and SYGVKD. Trimming removed 2 bases at V and 4 bases at J, with 14 bases between. The CDR3 runs to 15 residues. CDR3 nucleotide sequence: TGTGCCATCAGTGAGCCGGAGGGGGTTGGCTATGGCTACACCTTC. It is translated as CAISEPEGVGYGYTF.

The V gene is TRBV4-3, the J gene TRBJ1-4, with D tentatively TRBD1 (6 bases). Trimming pared 0 bases from V and 7 bases from J, leaving 15 bases between. Germline CDR1 and CDR2: LGHNA and YSLEER. This CDR3 is built from 16 residues. CDR3 in amino acids: CASSQDGGTVSEKLFF. CDR3 DNA: TGCGCCAGCAGCCAAGATGGGGGCACAGTGTCTGAAAAACTGTTTTTT.

The sample holds many counts of this clonotype. The J gene is TRBJ2-7, the V gene TRBV7-3; 9 nucleotides agree with TRBD2. V shed 8 bases, J shed 4 bases, and the junction held 9 bases outside the gene matches. Germline CDR1 reads SGHTA; CDR2 reads FQGTGA. This CDR3 contains 14 residues. The CDR3 DNA sequence: TGTGCCAGCTCCCGAGGCGGGAGGGATTACGAGCAGTACTTC. It specifies CASSRGGRDYEQYF.

This clonotype was found a few times. A much larger clone is a single base away; this may be a read error. This chain connects TRBV12-3 or TRBV12-4 to TRBJ2-1; 7 bases line up with TRBD2. The V gene end was trimmed by 3 bases and the J gene end by 1 base; junction bases not matched to a gene: 6. CDR3 length: 16 amino acids. This chain's CDR3 is CASSFWASGSYNEQFF. In DNA form, the CDR3 reads TGTGCCAGCAGTTTCTGGGCTAGCGGTTCCTACAATGAGCAGTTCTTC.

This clonotype was seen ten or more times. The J gene is TRBJ1-6, the V gene TRBV4-1; a weak D match, TRBD1 (5 bases). Germline V CDR1 and CDR2: MGHRA, YSYEKL. This CDR3 is built from 15 residues. V was pared by 0 bases and J by 8 bases, with 11 bases between. The CDR3 region is CASSQEGARDSPLHF. CDR3 nucleotides: TGCGCCAGCAGCCAAGAAGGGGCCCGAGATTCACCCCTCCACTTT.

The chain carries TRBV20-1 and TRBJ1-1; D is ambiguous. Looked up from germline, CDR1 is DFQATT and CDR2 is SNEGSKA (reference sequence). The CDR3 has 13 amino acids. V was cut by 7 bases and J by 2 bases, with 14 bases left in between. Written as DNA, the CDR3 is TGCAGTGTCTTACGAGGGCGAAACACTGAAGCTTTCTTT. Its translation: CSVLRGRNTEAFF.

This clonotype has a single count. This chain uses TRBV7-2 with TRBJ2-7; 8 nucleotides agree with TRBD1. The V gene's germline CDR1 is SGHTA and CDR2 FQGNSA. CDR3 length: 14 amino acids. The junction had 7 bases not matched to a gene; V was cut back by 2 bases and J by 7 bases. CDR3 DNA sequence: TGTGCCAGCAGCTTATGGCAGGGGGCGCGGGAGCAGTACTTC. Its protein product is CASSLWQGAREQYF. The full variable domain, rest sourced from reference TRBV7-2 and TRBJ2-7, is GAGVSQSPSNKVTEKGKDVELRCDPISGHTALYWYRQSLGQGLEFLIYFQGNSAPDKSGLPSDRFSAERTGGSVSTLTIQRTQQEDSAVYLCASSLWQGAREQYFGPGTRLTVT.

This clonotype was seen at least ten times. CDR3 residues: CASSRGDEQYF. In nucleotides, the CDR3 is TGTGCCAGCAGTAGGGGGGACGAGCAGTACTTC. The chain uses TRBV6-6 and TRBJ2-7; D may be TRBD1 or TRBD2 (6 bases each). The CDR3 is 11 amino acids. V was trimmed by 5 bases and J by 5 bases, leaving 7 bases between them. Per germline, CDR1 MNHNY and CDR2 SVGAGI (reference sequence).

This sequence joins TRBV29-1 and TRBJ1-2; possibly TRBD1 for D (6 bases). The CDR3 is 13 residues long. Looked up from germline, CDR1 is SQVTM and CDR2 is ANQGSEA. V lost 4 bases and J lost 7, with 16 bases in between. CDR3 coding DNA: TGCAGCGTTGGGGGGCCGGGGGGCACTGGCTACACCTTC. This translates into CSVGGPGGTGYTF.

This clonotype has a count of ten or more. This sequence joins TRBV19 and TRBJ2-7; 8 nucleotides match TRBD1. The CDR3 has 15 amino acids. The junction had 13 bases not matched to a gene; V was cut back by 5 bases and J by 7 bases. Germline CDR1 and CDR2: LNHDA and SQIVND (reference sequence). CDR3 bases: TGTGCCAGTAGTCTTTTCGGACAGGGTTTAGAGGAGCAGTACTTC. Amino acid sequence: CASSLFGQGLEEQYF.

The rearrangement uses TRBV7-8 and TRBJ2-5, with 8 bases identical to TRBD2. This CDR3 is built from 16 residues. From germline, CDR1 is SGHVS and CDR2 FQNEAQ. V was clipped by 5 bases and J by 4 bases; unmatched bases: 12. The CDR3 nucleotides are TGTGCCAGCAGCCGGTTCCCAATCGGGGGGGGAGAGACCCAGTACTTC. Translated, it gives CASSRFPIGGGETQYF.